The 4 T cell receptor beta chains below all came from one sample that was sequenced in a study of T cells in Graves' hyperthyroidism and ophthalmopathy. Researchers took RNA transcripts and amplified the TCR beta CDR3 regions from them. First-round RT-PCR targeting the TCR CDR3 was performed with the HTBI primer set. Each CDR3 protein gets one entry after TCRdb re-called the multiplex PCR reads with MiXCR. Here the sample spans about 400,000 distinct CDR3 sequences, roughly 25% being singletons. Sample: blood. All receptors come from a man over 45 with Graves' hyperthyroidism.

This clonotype has only one observation. V and J are TRBV28 and TRBJ1-2, with 8 bases lining up with TRBD1. V trimming: 6 bases; J trimming: 4 bases; junction bases outside the gene matches: 4. There are 13 residues in the CDR3. Germline V gene data show CDR1 as MDHEN and CDR2 as SYDVKM. In DNA form, the CDR3 reads TGTGCCAGCAGACTAGGACAGGGCTATGGCTACACCTTC. Translating it yields CASRLGQGYGYTF.

This clonotype was detected a few times. The chain has TRBV12-3 or TRBV12-4 and TRBJ1-2; 9 bases map to TRBD1. This CDR3 comprises 14 residues. Losses at the gene ends were 4 bases for V and 5 bases for J; bases not matched to a gene: 5. Here the CDR3 reads CASSSGQGFYGYTF. CDR3 DNA: TGTGCCAGCAGTTCAGGACAGGGGTTTTATGGCTACACCTTC.

This clonotype was seen a few times. V usage is TRBV2 and J usage is TRBJ2-3, with D possibly being TRBD2 (5 bases). Deletions cut 7 bases from V and 11 bases from J, with 13 bases between. CDR3 length equals 11 residues. Germline V gene data show CDR1 as SNHLY and CDR2 as FYNNEI. The chain's CDR3 is CASTWEFGQYF. Here the CDR3 DNA reads TGTGCCAGCACGTGGGAGTTCGGGCAGTATTTT.

In DNA, the CDR3 is TGTGCCAGCTCACCATCCCACGACAGGGGGCGCAATGAGCAGTTCTTC. It codes for CASSPSHDRGRNEQFF. The chain links TRBV18 to TRBJ2-1, with 10 nucleotides matching TRBD1. Germline lookup yields CDR1 KGHSH and CDR2 LQKENI. Trimming cost V 2 bases and J 6 bases; bases outside gene matches: 7. This CDR3 is 16 amino acids long.